This T cell receptor beta chain is from a study of CD8 T cells in Susac syndrome. This clonotype was seen once. Its antigen remains unknown. Study-wide results and caveats: As the study acknowledged, the number of individuals who were part of its TCR sequencing and HLA analysis was relatively small. The CD4+ T cell repertoire of patients with Susac syndrome showed no detectable clonal expansion.

Random hexamers were used to reverse transcribe an amount of roughly 0.5 to 1 ug RNA. TCRdb called the immunoSEQ multiplex PCR reads again in MiXCR, with one record for every CDR3 protein. Among around 200,000 distinct CDR3 sequences listed, more than 90% were seen once. The J segment lost 1 base and the V segment lost 4 bases, leaving 5 bases of the junction unmatched. Germline CDR1 and CDR2: SEHNR and FQNEAQ (reference sequence). The CDR3 is 16 amino acids. TEMRA cells were enriched by FACS, while CD8+ and CD4+ T cells were obtained through a negative isolation that was performed magnetically. The chain has TRBV7-9 and TRBJ2-1; 9 bases map to TRBD1. Sequencing input: CD4+ T cells from PBMCs. The receptor's source is a human donor with Susac syndrome. CDR3 DNA: TGTGCCAGCAGCTCGATACAGGGGGCGTCCTACAATGAGCAGTTCTTC. The encoded protein is CASSSIQGASYNEQFF.